This T cell receptor (beta chain) was sequenced during a study of post-analysis software for immune sequencing data. Study-level background: Disease courses included relapsing-remitting, secondary progressive and progressive-relapsing multiple sclerosis.

TCR beta cDNA libraries included unique molecular identifiers. About half a million cDNA molecules were recovered from an input of about 0.85 to 11 million T cells. TCRdb called the PCR reads again in MiXCR, with one record for every CDR3 protein. The sample lists about 400,000 distinct CDR3 sequences; roughly 35% were seen once. J gave up 1 base and V 2 bases, and 7 bases lay outside the gene matches. The CDR3 is 16 amino acids. From germline, CDR1 is SGHRS and CDR2 YFSETQ. Overall study findings and caveats: People with multiple sclerosis had a significantly lower normalized Chao1 diversity than controls did. By F measure, strong co-clustering occurred among samples prepared in the same batch. Patients had higher frequencies than controls of five TRBV segments, including TRBV5-6, TRBV5-1 and TRBV20-1.

For this clonotype: As yet, its antigen is unknown.

Material for sequencing was blood. The clonotype was recovered from a girl between 10 and 17 years old with multiple sclerosis. The J gene is TRBJ2-7, the V gene TRBV5-1; the match to TRBD2 covers 9 bases. CDR3 sequence reads: CASSLTERGDSYEQYF. The CDR3 DNA is TGCGCCAGCAGCTTAACCGAGCGGGGGGATTCCTACGAGCAGTACTTC.